The T cell receptor (beta chain) described here comes from a study of beta chain features in type 1 diabetes (dated by TCRdb to the late 2010s). Regarding the complete study: Mean age, gender distribution, total cell number and subset yield were not different between patients and healthy donors. In the study, recently diagnosed type 1 diabetes patients and matched healthy donors were compared on the TCRB repertoires of their sorted circulating CD4+ T cell subsets. Across all samples, about 110 million sorted cells were examined, and cell number per subset correlated strongly with RNA yield. Regulatory and stem cell-like memory subsets were isolated from only 8 patients and roughly eight healthy donors, whereas naive and central memory subsets came from all 30 or so donors.

The germline V gene yields KGHSH for CDR1 and LQKENI for CDR2. The CDR3 has 13 amino acids, counting the end cysteine and phenylalanine. Only CDR3 DNA remains: 39 bases, in frame from the first base. What the research found in general, with its limitations: PCR may preferentially amplify shorter templates, but because patient and control samples were amplified and corrected together, any resulting skew would affect both groups equally. At VDJ recombination sites, type 1 diabetes patients had fewer insertions and more deleted nucleotides, which implies abnormalities in thymic rearrangement. The naive, central memory and regulatory TCRB repertoires appeared to resemble one another more closely among patients than among healthy donors. Type 1 diabetes patients showed a moderate but significant shortening of TCRB CDR3 length in all four CD4+ subsets. Only small numbers of individuals were included in the HLA sub-analyses, which left unresolved whether HLA type had any influence on TCRB rearrangement. Because cDNA was sequenced instead of genomic DNA, activated cells with high expression could be over-represented, although the groups did not differ in activation or CD3 levels.

From each donor, a single peripheral blood sample of 100 to 150 mL on average was drawn into heparinised tubes. A BD FACSAria II and a panel including CD45RO, CCR7, CD25, CD127, CD95 and CD27 were used to sort naive, central memory, regulatory and stem cell-like memory CD4+ T cells. Every sorted population had a purity above 95%. PBMCs were isolated right away by Lymphoprep density gradient centrifugation and were stained directly, without culture. So that batch effects would be minimized, each experiment stained and sorted samples in pairs, pairing one healthy donor with one patient. The entire amount of isolated RNA was reverse transcribed using the High Capacity cDNA Reverse Transcription Kit, so the sequenced TCRB transcripts were expressed ones. Naive, central memory and regulatory T cell samples underwent deep immunoSEQ sequencing, averaging roughly 3.4 million total reads per sample. Sorted cells were lysed in RLT buffer and RNA was extracted with DNase-treated RNeasy Micro or Mini kits, depending on cell number. To prevent cross-contamination, every cell subset was processed on its own, while patient and healthy donor samples were processed together. Using the immunoSEQ multiplex PCR, TCRB sequences were amplified from cDNA into 87-bp fragments spanning the CDR3 region. Sequencing of the amplicons was done on the Illumina HiSeq platform. As for the original processing: Synthetic template baselines were used to correct PCR bias computationally, reads within Hamming distance 2 were collapsed together, and singletons that could not be merged were discarded. Reads were aligned against IMGT to assign V, D and J genes, CDR3 length and insertions or deletions at six rearrangement sites. Within each subset, clonotype counts were normalized to the number of sorted cells before true diversity and Gini coefficients were calculated with the tcR R package. Repertoire sharing was quantified using the overlap coefficient calculated on TCRB nucleotide sequences. TCRdb stores this immuneACCESS table with in-frame sequences only. Part of the clones is absent; in the studies checked, under half of the shortfall reflects unresolved V genes, and no reason is known for the rest. The D gene and trimming were derived from the DNA, and the V and J assignments and clone size from that table. The sample yields 150,000 or so clones; 9% to 9.5% were counted once. 0.68% of the sample is taken by the ten largest.

Of note for this clone: Its antigen is unknown. A read error may account for a junction end that differs from germline.

This sequence originates from a man younger than 35 in good health. Recombination joined TRBV18 with TRBJ2-1, and 11 junctional nucleotides match TRBD2. The sequencing sample was made of central memory CD4+ T cells from blood. The nucleotide sequence reads as follows: TGTGCCAGCTCACCACCTAGCGGGGGGGCCTGTGTCTTC. It specifies CASSPPSGGACVF.